This T cell receptor beta chain was found in a study of cytomegalovirus exposure and HLA in healthy donors. Whole-study context: The 95 to 150 validation repertoires were produced on the same platform as the roughly 690 repertoires of the first cohort. This was reported in a later analysis.

As to this clone: The antigen is undetermined.

The table came from immunoSEQ multiplex PCR; TCRdb's copy has only in-frame clones and leaves some out. The data show over 200,000 clones, 80% to 90% seen once. General study points: Three of the chains that were CMV-associated were confirmed in vitro to be specific for CMV antigens. Most TCR sequences showed up rarely, but some public TCRs showed up in many donors. The listing of roughly 160 TCR beta chains classed them as cytomegalovirus-associated.

The V end lost 6 bases, the J end lost 0 bases, and 8 bases lay between the germline ends. Germline V gene data show CDR1 as MGHRA and CDR2 as YSYEKL. This CDR3 comprises 13 residues. This chain uses TRBV4-1 with TRBJ1-1, with a possible D match to TRBD1 (5 bases). The receptor comes from a young woman in good health and CMV-seronegative. The material sequenced was PBMCs. The CDR3 nucleotides read TGCGCCAGCAGTCCAGGGTTGAACACTGAAGCTTTCTTT. This sequence encodes CASSPGLNTEAFF.